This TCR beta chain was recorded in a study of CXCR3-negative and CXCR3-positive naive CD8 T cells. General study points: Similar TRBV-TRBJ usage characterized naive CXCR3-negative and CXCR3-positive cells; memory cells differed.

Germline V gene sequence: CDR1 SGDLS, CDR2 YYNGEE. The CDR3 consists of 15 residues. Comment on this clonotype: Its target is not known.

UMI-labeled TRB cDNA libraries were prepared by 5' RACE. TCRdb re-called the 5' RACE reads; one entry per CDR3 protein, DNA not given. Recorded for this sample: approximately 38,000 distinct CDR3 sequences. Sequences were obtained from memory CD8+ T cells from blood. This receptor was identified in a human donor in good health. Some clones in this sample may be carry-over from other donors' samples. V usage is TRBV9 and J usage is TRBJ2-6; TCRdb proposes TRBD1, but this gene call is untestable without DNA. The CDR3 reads CASSVHRAGANVLTF.